The 23 T cell receptor beta chains given below trace back to one sample, sequenced in a study of regulatory T cells in long-lasting Graves disease. Specified time point: newly diagnosed GD, antithyroid drugs for less than 3 months. TCR sequences were obtained from RNA taken from PBMCs. Libraries of TCR beta came from iRepertoire HTBI primers plus Arm-PCR of CDR3 regions. One entry per CDR3 protein, called by TCRdb with MiXCR from the multiplex PCR reads. The data contain 550,000 to 700,000 distinct CDR3 sequences, about 16% of them seen just once; the ten biggest clones take up 12%. This same sample was also part of a study on T cells in Graves' hyperthyroidism and ophthalmopathy.

This specimen consisted of peripheral blood mononuclear cells (PBMCs), obtained at new diagnosis, from a patient treated with antithyroid drugs. The source is a man younger than 30 with Graves disease.

This clonotype showed up many times. The chain has TRBV11-3 and TRBJ2-2; no clear D gene. There are 15 residues in the CDR3. V lost 1 base and J lost 4, with 10 bases in between. In germline, CDR1 is SGHNT, CDR2 YENEEA. DNA of the CDR3: TGTGCCAGCAGCTTAGTGGCAGCTACCACCGGGGAGCTGTTTTTT. Translated: CASSLVAATTGELFF.

This rearrangement joins TRBV11-2 to TRBJ2-2; no definite D call. In germline, CDR1 is SGHAT, CDR2 FQNNGV. V was pared by 5 bases and J by 8 bases, with 12 bases between. This CDR3 region has 13 residues. The CDR3 bases are TGTGCCAGCAGCCTAACAGCTCTAGGGGAGCTGTTTTTT. It yields the protein CASSLTALGELFF.

This clonotype was seen only a few times. The chain uses TRBV5-1 and TRBJ2-7; TRBD2 matches at 8 bases. Germline V gives CDR1 SGHRS, CDR2 YFSETQ. Trimming at V came to 3 bases and at J to 3 bases, leaving 8 bases not matched to a gene. CDR3 size: 15 residues. In DNA form, the CDR3 reads TGCGCCAGCAGCTCCAAGACTAGCGCTTACTACGAGCAGTACTTC. Amino acid sequence: CASSSKTSAYYEQYF.

The chain couples TRBV4-1 to TRBJ1-5, with no clear D. The germline gives CDR1 MGHRA, CDR2 YSYEKL. The CDR3 covers 15 residues. With 0 bases removed from V and 3 bases from J, the gap between germline ends came to 9 bases. The CDR3 here is CASSQDRGINQPQHF. As DNA, the CDR3 is TGCGCCAGCAGCCAAGATCGCGGGATCAATCAGCCCCAGCATTTT.

The chain employs TRBV7-9 and TRBJ2-2; no firm D call. This CDR3 contains 14 residues. Trimming took off 0 bases at V and 6 bases at J, with 8 bases between the two ends. Germline V CDR1 and CDR2: SEHNR, FQNEAQ (reference sequence). The CDR3 coding sequence is TGTGCCAGCAGCTTAGCCTTGGGATCCGGGGAGCTGTTTTTT. Amino acids: CASSLALGSGELFF.

Concerning this clonotype: Possible read error: a much larger clone is one base away. The chain joins TRBV20-1 to TRBJ2-7; D is undetermined. Germline-derived CDR1 and CDR2 are DFQATT and SNEGSKA (reference sequence). This CDR3 region has 12 residues. CDR3 region: CSPRGRAYEQYF. The CDR3 DNA sequence: TGCAGTCCTAGAGGCAGAGCCTACGAGCAGTACTTC.

The CDR3 sequence is CSVVGNEAFF. The CDR3 nucleotides read TGCAGCGTTGTTGGGAATGAAGCTTTCTTT. The chain links TRBV29-1 to TRBJ1-1; D is unresolved. The V gene lost 4 bases and the J gene lost 7 bases, with 7 bases spanning the gap. CDR1 is SQVTM, CDR2 ANQGSEA, per germline. This CDR3 region has 10 residues. Drawing the rest from reference TRBV29-1 and TRBJ1-1, the complete variable domain is SAVISQKPSRDICQRGTSLTIQCQVDSQVTMMFWYRQQPGQSLTLIATANQGSEATYESGFVIDKFPISRPNLTFSTLTVSNMSPEDSSIYLCSVVGNEAFFGQGTRLTVV.

This clonotype was seen repeatedly, ten times or more. This chain links TRBV7-8 with TRBJ1-3; TRBD1 might be the D (5 bases). Germline assignment: CDR1 SGHVS and CDR2 FQNEAQ. This CDR3 comprises 17 residues. Trimming stripped 2 bases from V and 0 bases from J, with 14 bases between. CDR3 sequence (DNA): TGTGCCAGCAGCTTAATCGCCGCGACAGCCTCTGGAAACACCATATATTTT. It codes for CASSLIAATASGNTIYF.

This clonotype has only a few counts. The CDR3 reads CASSLGEGDPYEQYF. CDR3 bases: TGTGCCAGCAGCTTAGGTGAAGGGGACCCCTACGAGCAGTACTTC. The rearrangement joins TRBV7-6 to TRBJ2-7; perhaps D is TRBD1 or TRBD2 (5 bases each). The CDR3 runs to 15 residues. V shed 1 base and J shed 2 bases, with 12 bases lying between them. Germline V gives CDR1 SGHVS, CDR2 FNYEAQ.

This clonotype showed up just once. Compared with germline, one end of the junction differs, possibly owing to a read error. The rearrangement uses TRBV10-2 and TRBJ2-1; no reliable D call. The CDR3 loop spans 18 amino acids. Germline V lookup: CDR1 WSHSY, CDR2 SAAADI. CDR3 residues: CASIVRSTRNSSYDEQFF. The CDR3 DNA reads as TGCGCCAGCATCGTTCGGTCAACAAGAAACAGCTCCTACGATGAGCAGTTCTTC.

The sample holds many counts of this clonotype. The chain couples TRBV30 to TRBJ2-1; 7 positions match TRBD1. Germline loops: CDR1 GTSNPN, CDR2 SVGIG (reference sequence). This CDR3 spans 14 amino acids. V was pared by 4 bases and J by 4 bases, with 7 bases of the junction left unmatched. Written as DNA, the CDR3 is TGTGCCTGGAACAGGGGAGAACCATACAATGAGCAGTTCTTC. It codes for CAWNRGEPYNEQFF. Using reference TRBV30 and TRBJ2-1 for the parts outside the CDR3, the full variable domain is SQTIHQWPATLVQPVGSPLSLECTVEGTSNPNLYWYRQAAGRGLQLLFYSVGIGQISSEVPQNLSASRPQDRQFILSSKKLLLSDSGFYLCAWNRGEPYNEQFFGPGTRLTVL.

V usage is TRBV20-1 and J usage is TRBJ1-4; 12 bases fit TRBD1. The V gene end was trimmed by 6 bases and the J gene end by 7 bases; junction bases not matched to a gene: 15. Germline CDR1 is DFQATT and CDR2 is SNEGSKA (reference sequence). The CDR3 totals 17 residues. Here the CDR3 reads CSAKGRGTGGFIEKLFF. DNA for the CDR3: TGCAGTGCAAAGGGACGGGGGACAGGGGGCTTTATTGAAAAACTGTTTTTT.

This clonotype was detected once. V gene TRBV19 combines with J gene TRBJ2-3; 7 bases are a match to TRBD2. CDR3 length: 15 residues. CDR1 is LNHDA, CDR2 SQIVND, per germline (reference sequence). Trimming removed 5 bases from V and 4 bases from J; junction bases left unmatched: 9. The CDR3 protein is CASSFRGSAADTQYF. The CDR3 DNA is TGTGCCAGTAGTTTCCGCGGGAGCGCGGCAGATACGCAGTATTTT.

This clonotype was seen more than once but under ten times. The chain has TRBV5-1 and TRBJ1-1, with 11 bases identical to TRBD1. CDR1 SGHRS and CDR2 YFSETQ come from the germline V gene. V trimming: 4 bases; J trimming: 3 bases; junction bases outside the gene matches: 8. The CDR3 consists of 16 residues. For the CDR3, the DNA is TGCGCCAGCAGCACCGGGACAGGGGGGTTGGACACTGAAGCTTTCTTT. This encodes CASSTGTGGLDTEAFF. Combining the CDR3 with reference TRBV5-1 and TRBJ1-1 gives the whole variable domain KAGVTQTPRYLIKTRGQQVTLSCSPISGHRSVSWYQQTPGQGLQFLFEYFSETQRNKGNFPGRFSGRQFSNSRSEMNVSTLELGDSALYLCASSTGTGGLDTEAFFGQGTRLTVV.

This clonotype occurred many times. This sequence joins TRBV7-6 and TRBJ2-7, with 7 bases aligning to TRBD2. This CDR3 is built from 14 residues. From germline, CDR1 is SGHVS and CDR2 FNYEAQ. Germline trimming cut 0 bases from V and 5 bases from J; bases unmatched to any gene: 4. The CDR3 is CASSLAAGEDEQYF. In DNA, the CDR3 is TGTGCCAGCAGCTTAGCGGCGGGAGAGGACGAGCAGTACTTC.

In its sample, this clonotype was seen many times. The J gene is TRBJ2-7, the V gene TRBV12-3 or TRBV12-4; TRBD1 might be the D (6 bases). This CDR3 region has 13 residues. V gave up 2 bases and J gave up 5 bases, with 10 bases separating them. The CDR3: CASSLTGFDEQYF. The CDR3 DNA reads TGTGCCAGCAGTTTAACAGGGTTCGACGAGCAGTACTTC.

This clonotype has a count of ten or more. The rearrangement uses TRBV13 and TRBJ2-3; 7 positions agree with TRBD2. J was trimmed by 4 bases and V by 8 bases; bases with no gene match: 6. Per germline, CDR1 PRHDT and CDR2 FYEKMQ (reference sequence). The CDR3 totals 13 residues. The DNA for the CDR3 is TGTGCCAGCGCGGGCGGGAGCCCAGATACGCAGTATTTT. Protein: CASAGGSPDTQYF.

This clonotype was detected a few times. The rearrangement uses TRBV7-9 and TRBJ2-7; D might be TRBD1 (5 bases). CDR3 length: 13 amino acids. Germline CDR1 SEHNR, CDR2 FQNEAQ (reference sequence). V gave up 5 bases and J gave up 1 base, with 9 bases separating them. The CDR3 loop reads CASSPRQSYEQYF. The CDR3 DNA reads as TGTGCCAGCAGCCCGAGACAGTCCTACGAGCAGTACTTC.

This chain connects TRBV18 to TRBJ1-1, with a possible D match to TRBD1 (5 bases). CDR3 length: 14 amino acids. V lost 6 bases and J lost 1, with 12 bases in between. Germline CDR1 KGHSH, CDR2 LQKENI. DNA of the CDR3: TGTGCCAGCTCCCCCAGGGAGCGGAACACTGAAGCTTTCTTT. Translating gives CASSPRERNTEAFF.

This clonotype showed up many times. The CDR3 region has the DNA TGTGCCAGCAGTGGATCTGGGTGGGACAGAATAATCTACGAGCAGTACTTC. This gives the protein CASSGSGWDRIIYEQYF. This chain connects TRBV6-1 to TRBJ2-7; TRBD1 matches at 7 bases. Germline trimming cut 4 bases from V and 3 bases from J; bases unmatched to any gene: 15. The length of the CDR3 is 17 residues. Germline loops: CDR1 MNHNS, CDR2 SASEGT.

This clonotype has only a few counts. The chain is built from TRBV7-9 and TRBJ1-2; D gene ambiguous. CDR1 is SEHNR, CDR2 FQNEAQ, per germline (reference sequence). Trimming cost V 3 bases and J 4 bases, with 6 bases left between them. The CDR3 has 12 amino acids. The CDR3 spells CASSLDLYGYTF. The CDR3 nucleotides are TGTGCCAGCAGCTTGGATCTCTATGGCTACACCTTC. Combining the CDR3 with reference TRBV7-9 and TRBJ1-2 gives the whole variable domain DTGVSQNPRHKITKRGQNVTFRCDPISEHNRLYWYRQTLGQGPEFLTYFQNEAQLEKSRLLSDRFSAERPKGSFSTLEIQRTEQGDSAMYLCASSLDLYGYTFGSGTRLTVV.

The table lists this clonotype with a few counts. Compared with germline, one end of the junction differs, possibly owing to a read error. The V gene is TRBV7-9, the J gene TRBJ1-1; D might be TRBD1 (6 bases). The germline V gene has CDR1 SEHNR and CDR2 FQNEAQ (reference sequence). The length of the CDR3 is 15 residues. CDR3 protein: CASSPVQGFNTEVFF. CDR3 nucleotide sequence: TGTGCCAGCAGCCCCGTACAGGGATTTAACACTGAAGTTTTCTTT.

This clonotype was counted only a few times. The chain links TRBV25-1 to TRBJ2-2; maybe TRBD2 (6 bases). V was trimmed by 3 bases and J by 6 bases, leaving 14 bases between them. Germline assignment: CDR1 MGHDK and CDR2 SYGVNS. The CDR3 covers 15 residues. The CDR3 sequence is CASSELYREAGELFF. The CDR3 coding sequence is TGTGCCAGCAGTGAGTTGTATAGGGAGGCCGGGGAGCTGTTTTTT.